The clone carrying this TCR beta chain occurred a few times. As yet, its antigen is unknown. The sample belongs to a study of T-cell reconstitution after alpha-beta-depleted transplantation in children. Study observations and caveats: Recipient T cells and thymic progenitors that survived were the source of the high TCRbeta diversity seen at day 60 in some patients. The study reportedly traced alpha-beta T cells about two months after transplant to several hundred expanded graft clones. Most T-cell counts and diversity one year after the transplant came from T cells that were newly produced.

Unique molecular identifiers tagged the TCRbeta library. MiXCR was run by TCRdb on the PCR reads, yielding one entry per CDR3 protein. Of approximately 350,000 distinct CDR3 sequences in the sample, 15% to 20% were seen once. Germline V gene sequence: CDR1 DFQATT, CDR2 SNEGSKA (reference sequence). This CDR3 comprises 13 residues. V gave up 3 bases and J gave up 3 bases, with 6 bases separating them. This chain links TRBV20-1 with TRBJ1-6; D is ambiguous. Sequenced material: PBMCs, mostly from graft donor cells, taken 360 days after TCRalphabeta/CD19-depleted stem cell transplant. This receptor was identified in a male patient aged 2 to 9 who had a stem cell transplant for acute lymphoblastic leukemia, so the T cells may come from the graft donor. The CDR3 coding sequence is TGCAGTGCTAGTTGGCACTATAATTCACCCCTCCACTTT. Its translation: CSASWHYNSPLHF.